This T cell receptor (beta chain) is drawn from a study of technical replicates of blood from four donors. CDR1 SNHLY and CDR2 FYNNEI come from the germline V gene. CDR3 size: 15 residues. Deletions cut 6 bases from V and 4 bases from J, with 16 bases between. Method: immunoSEQ multiplex PCR; TCRdb's copy keeps in-frame clones and lacks some. This table holds tens of thousands of clones, 75% to 95% found once. The specimen sequenced was T cells isolated from PBMCs. V is TRBV2 and J is TRBJ1-5, with a tentative D call TRBD1 (6 bases). The TCR comes from a human donor in good health. CDR3 bases: TGTGCCAGCAGGGATTCCGGGACAAGAAATCAGCCCCAGCATTTT. This sequence encodes CASRDSGTRNQPQHF.